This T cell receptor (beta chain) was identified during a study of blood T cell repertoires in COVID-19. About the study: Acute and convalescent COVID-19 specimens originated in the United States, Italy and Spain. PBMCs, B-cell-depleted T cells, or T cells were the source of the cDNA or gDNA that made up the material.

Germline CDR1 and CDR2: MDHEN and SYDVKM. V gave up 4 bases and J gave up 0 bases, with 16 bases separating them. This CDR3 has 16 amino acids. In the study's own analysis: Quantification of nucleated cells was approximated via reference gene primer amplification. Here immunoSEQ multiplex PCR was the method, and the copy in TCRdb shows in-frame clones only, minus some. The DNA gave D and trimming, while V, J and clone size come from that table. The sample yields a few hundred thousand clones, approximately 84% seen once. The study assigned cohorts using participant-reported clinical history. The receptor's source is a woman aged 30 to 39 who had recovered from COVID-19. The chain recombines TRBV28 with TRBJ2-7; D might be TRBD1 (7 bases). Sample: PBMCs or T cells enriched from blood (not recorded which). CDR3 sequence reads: CASSYGGGLLSYEQYF. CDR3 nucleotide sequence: TGTGCCAGCAGTTACGGAGGGGGCCTTCTCTCCTACGAGCAGTACTTC.